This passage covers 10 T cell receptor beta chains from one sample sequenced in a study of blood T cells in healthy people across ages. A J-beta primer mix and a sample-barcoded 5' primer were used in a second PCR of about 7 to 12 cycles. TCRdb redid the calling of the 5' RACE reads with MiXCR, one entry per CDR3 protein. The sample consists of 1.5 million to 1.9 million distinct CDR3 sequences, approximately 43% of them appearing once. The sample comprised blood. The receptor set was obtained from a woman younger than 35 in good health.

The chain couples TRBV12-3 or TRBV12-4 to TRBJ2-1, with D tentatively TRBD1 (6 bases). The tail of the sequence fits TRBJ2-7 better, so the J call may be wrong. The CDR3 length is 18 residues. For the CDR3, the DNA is TGTGCCAGCAGTCCCCGTTCGAAGGGACATCTGGCTACCCACGAGCAGTACTTC. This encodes CASSPRSKGHLATHEQYF.

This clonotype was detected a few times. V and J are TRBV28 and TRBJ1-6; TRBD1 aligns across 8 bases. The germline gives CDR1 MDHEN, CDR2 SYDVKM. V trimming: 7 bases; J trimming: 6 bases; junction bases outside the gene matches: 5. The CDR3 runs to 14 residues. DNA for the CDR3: TGTGCCAGCATCCCGGACAGGGTTAATTCACCCCTCCACTTT. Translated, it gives CASIPDRVNSPLHF.

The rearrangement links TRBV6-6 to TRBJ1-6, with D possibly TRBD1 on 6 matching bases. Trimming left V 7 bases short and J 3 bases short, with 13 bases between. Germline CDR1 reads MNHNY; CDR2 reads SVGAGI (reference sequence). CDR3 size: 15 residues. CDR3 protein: CASTVTGNYNSPLHF. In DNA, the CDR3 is TGTGCCAGCACCGTTACAGGGAACTATAATTCACCCCTCCACTTT.

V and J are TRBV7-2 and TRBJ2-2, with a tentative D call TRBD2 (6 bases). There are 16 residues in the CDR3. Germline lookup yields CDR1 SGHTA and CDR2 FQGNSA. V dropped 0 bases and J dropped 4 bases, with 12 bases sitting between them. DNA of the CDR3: TGTGCCAGCAGCTTAGCTCTGGGGGGAGGCACCGGGGAGCTGTTTTTT. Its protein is CASSLALGGGTGELFF. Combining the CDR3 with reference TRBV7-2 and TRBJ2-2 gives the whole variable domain GAGVSQSPSNKVTEKGKDVELRCDPISGHTALYWYRQSLGQGLEFLIYFQGNSAPDKSGLPSDRFSAERTGGSVSTLTIQRTQQEDSAVYLCASSLALGGGTGELFFGEGSRLTVL.

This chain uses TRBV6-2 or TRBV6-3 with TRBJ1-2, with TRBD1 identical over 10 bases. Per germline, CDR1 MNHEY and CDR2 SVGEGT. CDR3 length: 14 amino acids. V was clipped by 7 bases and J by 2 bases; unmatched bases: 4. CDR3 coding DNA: TGTGCCAGCACCGACAGGGGGCGCAACTATGGCTACACCTTC. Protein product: CASTDRGRNYGYTF.

The CDR3 sequence is CASSLSRAGEETQYF. The CDR3 nucleotides read TGTGCCAGCAGTTTAAGTAGGGCGGGTGAGGAGACCCAGTACTTC. The chain carries TRBV28 and TRBJ2-5; a weak D match, TRBD2 (5 bases). This CDR3 has 15 residues. V shed 2 bases and J shed 5 bases, with 15 bases lying between them. In germline, CDR1 is MDHEN, CDR2 SYDVKM.

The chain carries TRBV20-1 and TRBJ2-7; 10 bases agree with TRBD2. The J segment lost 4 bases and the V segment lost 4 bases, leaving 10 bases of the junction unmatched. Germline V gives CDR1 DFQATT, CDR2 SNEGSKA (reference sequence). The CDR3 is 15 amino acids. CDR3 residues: CSAIHLAGASYEQYF. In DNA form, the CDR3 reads TGCAGTGCTATTCATCTAGCGGGGGCATCTTACGAGCAGTACTTC.

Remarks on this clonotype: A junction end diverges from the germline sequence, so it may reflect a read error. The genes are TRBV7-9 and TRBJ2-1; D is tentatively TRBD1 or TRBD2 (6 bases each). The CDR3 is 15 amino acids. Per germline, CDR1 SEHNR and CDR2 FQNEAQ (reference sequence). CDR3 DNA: TGTGCCAACAGCTCTGAGGGGGAGGCCCACAATGAGCAGTTCTTC. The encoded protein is CANSSEGEAHNEQFF.

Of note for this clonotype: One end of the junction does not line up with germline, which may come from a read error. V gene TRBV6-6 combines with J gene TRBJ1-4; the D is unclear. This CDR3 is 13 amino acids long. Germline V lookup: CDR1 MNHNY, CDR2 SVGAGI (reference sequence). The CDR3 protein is CASSDRTNEELFF. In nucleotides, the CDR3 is TGTGCCAGCAGTGACCGGACTAATGAAGAACTGTTTTTT.

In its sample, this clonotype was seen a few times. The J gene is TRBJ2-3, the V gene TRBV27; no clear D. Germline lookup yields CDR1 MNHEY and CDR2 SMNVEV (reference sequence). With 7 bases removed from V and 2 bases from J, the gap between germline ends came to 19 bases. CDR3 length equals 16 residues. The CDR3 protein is CASTPPGRLSTDTQYF. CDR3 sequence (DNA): TGTGCCAGCACTCCCCCCGGGCGGCTGTCCACAGATACGCAGTATTTT.